This TCR beta chain appears in the sequencing data of a study of OX40 agonist ivuxolimab in advanced cancers. Overall study context: Dose-escalation patients suffered from hepatocellular carcinoma, melanoma, renal cell or head and neck cancer. Participants could have had prior anti-PD-1, anti-PD-L1 or anti-CTLA-4 therapy, and about 37% had some. Overall study results and limits: Mean expanded clone counts were higher in CD8+ than CD4+ T cells. In the 0.1 to 3.0 mg/kg range, CD4+ and CD8+ blood T cells had expanded clonally by week 6.

Germline lookup yields CDR1 SGDLS and CDR2 YYNGEE. V trimming: 3 bases; J trimming: 6 bases; junction bases outside the gene matches: 6. The CDR3 covers 15 residues. The repertoire was sequenced with immunoSEQ multiplex PCR; TCRdb's copy has only in-frame clones and lacks some. The sample holds just under 20,000 clones; around two thirds are singletons and the top ten take 33%. For this clone: Its antigen is still unknown.

The receptor was derived from an adult with an advanced solid tumor such as melanoma, head and neck, liver or kidney cancer. Sequencing used CD4+ or CD8+ T cells sorted from blood, obtained in a trial of the OX40 agonist ivuxolimab. The chain has TRBV9 and TRBJ2-1; 10 bases line up with TRBD2. CDR3 sequence reads: CASSASGSFGNEQFF. The CDR3 bases are TGTGCCAGCAGCGCTAGCGGGAGTTTCGGCAATGAGCAGTTCTTC.